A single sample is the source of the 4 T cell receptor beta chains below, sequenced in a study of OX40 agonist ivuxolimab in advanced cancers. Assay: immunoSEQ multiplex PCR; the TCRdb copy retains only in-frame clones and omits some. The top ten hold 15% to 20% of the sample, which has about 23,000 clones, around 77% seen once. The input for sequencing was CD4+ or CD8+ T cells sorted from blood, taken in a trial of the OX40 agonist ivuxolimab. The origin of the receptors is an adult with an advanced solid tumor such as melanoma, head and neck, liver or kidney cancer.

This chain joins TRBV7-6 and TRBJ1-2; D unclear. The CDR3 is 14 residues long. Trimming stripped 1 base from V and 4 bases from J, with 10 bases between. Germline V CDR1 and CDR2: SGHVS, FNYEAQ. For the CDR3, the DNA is TGTGCCAGCAGCTTAGACGCAGGAACCTATGGCTACACCTTC. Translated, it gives CASSLDAGTYGYTF.

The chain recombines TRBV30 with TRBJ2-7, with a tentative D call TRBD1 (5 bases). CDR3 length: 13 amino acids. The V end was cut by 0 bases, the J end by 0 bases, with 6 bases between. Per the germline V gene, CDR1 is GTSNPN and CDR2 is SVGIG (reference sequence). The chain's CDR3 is CAWSVDNSYEQYF. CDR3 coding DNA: TGTGCCTGGAGTGTGGACAACTCCTACGAGCAGTACTTC.

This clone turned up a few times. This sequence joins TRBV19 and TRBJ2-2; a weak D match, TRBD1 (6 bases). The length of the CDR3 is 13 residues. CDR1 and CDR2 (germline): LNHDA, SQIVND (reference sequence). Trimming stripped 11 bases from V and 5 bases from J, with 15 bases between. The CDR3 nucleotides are TGTGCCGGACGTACAGGGAGTACCGGGGAGCTGTTTTTT. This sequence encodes CAGRTGSTGELFF.

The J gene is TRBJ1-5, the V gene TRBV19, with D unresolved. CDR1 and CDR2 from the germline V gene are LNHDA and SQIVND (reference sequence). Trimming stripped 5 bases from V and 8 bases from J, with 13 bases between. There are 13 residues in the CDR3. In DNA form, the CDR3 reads TGTGCCAGTAGTCATCCCGGATTGGAGCCCCAGCATTTT. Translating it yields CASSHPGLEPQHF.